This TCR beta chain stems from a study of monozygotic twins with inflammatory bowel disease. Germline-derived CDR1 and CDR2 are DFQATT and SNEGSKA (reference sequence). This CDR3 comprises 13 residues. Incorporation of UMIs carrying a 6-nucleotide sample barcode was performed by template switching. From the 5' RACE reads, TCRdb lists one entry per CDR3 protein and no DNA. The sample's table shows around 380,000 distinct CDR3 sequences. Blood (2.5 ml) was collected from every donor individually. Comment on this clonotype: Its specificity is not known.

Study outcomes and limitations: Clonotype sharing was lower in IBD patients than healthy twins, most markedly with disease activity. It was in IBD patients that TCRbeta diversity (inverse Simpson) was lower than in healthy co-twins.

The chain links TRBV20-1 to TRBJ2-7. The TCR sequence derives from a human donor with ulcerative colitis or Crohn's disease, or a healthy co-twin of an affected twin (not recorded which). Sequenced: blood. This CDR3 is CSARESDSYEQYF.